This record concerns one T cell receptor beta chain sequence. The length of the CDR3 is 13 residues. Germline lookup yields CDR1 SGHTA and CDR2 FQGNSA. Trimming took off 1 base at V and 9 bases at J, with 10 bases between the two ends. The sample belongs to a study of blood T cell repertoires in COVID-19. Original handling: Scientists estimated how many nucleated cells there were by amplifying reference gene primers. Sequencing was performed with immunoSEQ multiplex PCR; in TCRdb, only in-frame clones are kept and a portion is missing. The V and J calls and the clone size are those of that table, but D and trimming were determined from the DNA. The data contain some 140,000 clones, under 85% of them singletons.

The receptor comes from a man in his fifties or sixties with COVID-19, enrolled during active disease. V is TRBV7-2 and J is TRBJ2-1, with D possibly TRBD2 on 5 matching bases. Sample: peripheral blood. This CDR3 reads CASSLDGSGEQFF. The CDR3, as DNA: TGTGCCAGCAGCTTAGATGGCAGCGGTGAGCAGTTCTTC.